This paragraph covers one T cell receptor (beta chain) sequence. Its antigen is as yet unknown. This entry belongs to a study of T cell clonotyping in hematopoietic cell transplantation. Across the study: Cytoreduction preceded collection of pretransplant recipient samples.

The study, taken as a whole, reports: Higher Inverse Simpson Index values in graft donor and pretransplant recipient predicted broader posttransplant TCR diversity. After transplant, recipient diversity fell while pathologically expanded clonotypes grew through day 180. CD4 and CD8 repertoire contributions could not be separated without sorting.

Regarding time point: recipient sample about 28 days before transplant, after cytoreduction. Data came from immunoSEQ multiplex PCR; TCRdb stores just in-frame clones and leaves some out. The repertoire consists of tens of thousands of clones, with around 84% occurring once and the leading ten covering 5.9%. The CDR3 contains 13 residues. The germline gives CDR1 SGHTA, CDR2 FQGNSA. Trimming took 8 bases from V and 1 from J; bases not matched to a gene: 4. The sample was peripheral blood mononuclear cells, taken before stem cell transplant. This chain joins TRBV7-2 and TRBJ1-1, with TRBD1 matching over 7 bases. The sequence was obtained from a man between 60 and 75 years old with biphenotypic leukemia. Some clones in this sample may be carry-over from other donors' samples. CDR3 loop: CASRGTANTEAFF. CDR3 nucleotides: TGTGCCAGCCGCGGGACAGCGAACACTGAAGCTTTCTTT.